A selection of T cell receptor beta chains follows, all from one sample in a study of shared clonotypes between healthy human individuals. Libraries were prepared by immunoSEQ multiplex PCR; TCRdb keeps only in-frame clonotypes and omits some of them. The sample yields some 470,000 clones, 76% seen once. Material for sequencing was PBMCs. The source of these receptors is a woman aged 35 to 49 in good health. Some clones in this sample may be carry-over from other donors' samples. CDR3s include the opening cysteine and the closing phenylalanine or tryptophan. The D gene is left open where the match is weak. A clone size is listed for some rows: how often the clone was seen (once, few, many), or a class if it is expanded.

j_call: TRBJ2-3; clone_size: NA; v_call: TRBV5-1; d_call: TRBD2; cdr3_nt: TGCGCCAGCAGCCCGCTTAGCGGGTCTAGCACAGATACGCAGTATTTT; cdr3_aa: CASSPLSGSSTDTQYF
j_call: TRBJ2-7; clone_size: NA; v_call: TRBV2; d_call: NA; cdr3_nt: TGTGCCAGCAGGACCTTCTACGAGCAGTACTTC; cdr3_aa: CASRTFYEQYF
j_call: TRBJ2-1; clone_size: few; v_call: TRBV7-3; d_call: TRBD2; cdr3_nt: TGTGCCAGCAGCTTGGCTAGCGGGAGTAACAATGAGCAGTTCTTC; cdr3_aa: CASSLASGSNNEQFF
j_call: TRBJ2-3; clone_size: NA; v_call: TRBV11-2; d_call: NA; cdr3_nt: TGTGCCAGCAGCTTACAGGGGACAGATACGCAGTATTTT; cdr3_aa: CASSLQGTDTQYF
j_call: TRBJ2-1; clone_size: NA; v_call: TRBV4-3; d_call: TRBD2; cdr3_nt: TGCGCCAGCAGCCAAGGGGCTAGCGGGAAATTCGATGAGCAGTTCTTC; cdr3_aa: CASSQGASGKFDEQFF
j_call: TRBJ2-3; clone_size: NA; v_call: TRBV5-1; d_call: TRBD2; cdr3_nt: TGCGCCAGCAGCTTCGCCACTAGCGGGAGGGCAGATACGCAGTATTTT; cdr3_aa: CASSFATSGRADTQYF
j_call: TRBJ2-7; clone_size: NA; v_call: TRBV6-6; d_call: TRBD2; cdr3_nt: TGTGCCAGCAGTTGGGACGCGGCCAGCGGGGGCTACGAGCAGTACTTC; cdr3_aa: CASSWDAASGGYEQYF
j_call: TRBJ1-5; clone_size: NA; v_call: TRBV18; d_call: TRBD1; cdr3_nt: TGTGCCAGCTCTGGGGGCAGGGGGGTCGAGCCCCAGCATTTT; cdr3_aa: CASSGGRGVEPQHF
j_call: TRBJ2-3; clone_size: NA; v_call: TRBV21-1; d_call: NA; cdr3_nt: TGTGCCAGCCGACCGAGGACTAGCCCCGAACGTGTTACAGATACGCAGTATTTT; cdr3_aa: CASRPRTSPERVTDTQYF
j_call: TRBJ2-7; clone_size: NA; v_call: TRBV28; d_call: NA; cdr3_nt: TGTGCCAGCAGTTTATGGACCGACCGTAGTCCCTACGAGCAGTACTTC; cdr3_aa: CASSLWTDRSPYEQYF
j_call: TRBJ2-3; clone_size: NA; v_call: TRBV18; d_call: NA; cdr3_nt: TGTGCCAGCTCGCCGGGACTCCTGAGCACAGATACGCAGTATTTT; cdr3_aa: CASSPGLLSTDTQYF
j_call: TRBJ2-7; clone_size: NA; v_call: TRBV7-2; d_call: NA; cdr3_nt: TGTGCCAGCAGCTTAGTCCCAGGGGGGCAGCAGTACTTC; cdr3_aa: CASSLVPGGQQYF
j_call: TRBJ1-2; clone_size: NA; v_call: TRBV28; d_call: TRBD1; cdr3_nt: TGTGCCAGCAGAACGACAGGGGGATATTGGGGCTACACCTTC; cdr3_aa: CASRTTGGYWGYTF
j_call: TRBJ2-5; clone_size: once; v_call: TRBV5-1; d_call: TRBD1; cdr3_nt: TGCGCCAGCAGCTTTTCACCAGGACAGGGTGGGGAAGAGACCCAGTACTTC; cdr3_aa: CASSFSPGQGGEETQYF
j_call: TRBJ2-3; clone_size: NA; v_call: TRBV18; d_call: TRBD2; cdr3_nt: TGTGCCAGCACTAGCGGGAGGGCCTCAGATACGCAGTATTTT; cdr3_aa: CASTSGRASDTQYF
j_call: TRBJ2-2; clone_size: NA; v_call: TRBV19; d_call: TRBD1; cdr3_nt: TGTGCCAGTAGGGACAGGGGGAAGGTTGCCGGGGAGCTGTTTTTT; cdr3_aa: CASRDRGKVAGELFF
j_call: TRBJ1-1; clone_size: NA; v_call: TRBV10-3; d_call: NA; cdr3_nt: TGTGCCATCAGTGTGGGCAGGGAGAACACTGAAGCTTTCTTT; cdr3_aa: CAISVGRENTEAFF
j_call: TRBJ1-6; clone_size: NA; v_call: TRBV7-3; d_call: NA; cdr3_nt: TGTGCCAGCAGCTACGGAGCAGAGAATTCACCCCTCCACTTT; cdr3_aa: CASSYGAENSPLHF
j_call: TRBJ1-5; clone_size: NA; v_call: TRBV5-4; d_call: NA; cdr3_nt: TGTGCCAGCAGCTTGGATGGAGGGAATCAGCCCCAGCATTTT; cdr3_aa: CASSLDGGNQPQHF
j_call: TRBJ2-4; clone_size: few; v_call: TRBV6-6; d_call: NA; cdr3_nt: TGTGCCAGCAGTTTACAGTCTCTGGGCAAAAACATTCAGTACTTC; cdr3_aa: CASSLQSLGKNIQYF
j_call: TRBJ2-3; clone_size: NA; v_call: TRBV5-1; d_call: TRBD1; cdr3_nt: TGCGCCAGCAGCTTACAGGGGGCGCCGACAGATACGCAGTATTTT; cdr3_aa: CASSLQGAPTDTQYF
j_call: TRBJ2-4; clone_size: few; v_call: TRBV2; d_call: TRBD1; cdr3_nt: TGTGCCAGCAGACCGGGACAGGGGGTCGGTCTAGACATTCAGTACTTC; cdr3_aa: CASRPGQGVGLDIQYF
j_call: TRBJ2-3; clone_size: NA; v_call: TRBV6-5; d_call: NA; cdr3_nt: TGTGCCAGCAGTGCAGGACTGATCACAGATACGCAGTATTTT; cdr3_aa: CASSAGLITDTQYF
j_call: TRBJ2-7; clone_size: NA; v_call: TRBV10-3; d_call: TRBD2; cdr3_nt: TGTGCCATCAGTGAGCGGACTAGTCCCTACGAGCAGTACTTC; cdr3_aa: CAISERTSPYEQYF
j_call: TRBJ1-1; clone_size: NA; v_call: TRBV9; d_call: NA; cdr3_nt: TGTGCCAGCAGCGTAGAAGAGGGGCGGACTGAAGCTTTCTTT; cdr3_aa: CASSVEEGRTEAFF
j_call: TRBJ2-3; clone_size: NA; v_call: TRBV5-1; d_call: NA; cdr3_nt: TGCGCCAGCAGCCCCCCGGATTCCACAGATACGCAGTATTTT; cdr3_aa: CASSPPDSTDTQYF
j_call: TRBJ2-3; clone_size: NA; v_call: TRBV18; d_call: NA; cdr3_nt: TGTGCCAGCTCACCCGACAGTAACACAGATACGCAGTATTTT; cdr3_aa: CASSPDSNTDTQYF
j_call: TRBJ2-3; clone_size: NA; v_call: TRBV27; d_call: NA; cdr3_nt: TGTGCCAGCAGTTTAGACAGGCGGTGGGTTACGCAGTATTTT; cdr3_aa: CASSLDRRWVTQYF
j_call: TRBJ2-5; clone_size: NA; v_call: TRBV7-2; d_call: NA; cdr3_nt: TGTGCCAGCAGCGCCACCCGGTTAGAGACCCAGTACTTC; cdr3_aa: CASSATRLETQYF
j_call: TRBJ2-7; clone_size: NA; v_call: TRBV6-6; d_call: NA; cdr3_nt: TGTGCCAGCAGTTACCTCACAGCATACGAGCAGTACTTC; cdr3_aa: CASSYLTAYEQYF
j_call: TRBJ2-3; clone_size: many; v_call: TRBV5-1; d_call: TRBD1; cdr3_nt: TGCGCCAGCAGCCTCGGGACAGTGCCTCTTACAGATACGCAGTATTTT; cdr3_aa: CASSLGTVPLTDTQYF
j_call: TRBJ2-5; clone_size: NA; v_call: TRBV7-2; d_call: TRBD2; cdr3_nt: TGTGCCAGCAGCTTACGTGCGGGAGGGCCGGAGGAGACCCAGTACTTC; cdr3_aa: CASSLRAGGPEETQYF
j_call: TRBJ2-1; clone_size: NA; v_call: TRBV18; d_call: NA; cdr3_nt: TGTGCCAGCTCACCCCCCACAGGAAACAATGAGCAGTTCTTC; cdr3_aa: CASSPPTGNNEQFF
j_call: TRBJ2-7; clone_size: NA; v_call: TRBV25-1; d_call: TRBD2; cdr3_nt: TGTGCCAGCAGCCTCTCAGCGGGAGCCTTCTACGAGCAGTACTTC; cdr3_aa: CASSLSAGAFYEQYF
j_call: TRBJ2-4; clone_size: NA; v_call: TRBV28; d_call: NA; cdr3_nt: TGTGCCAGCAGTTTTGGAGGGTTAAGTGTGGCCAAAAACATTCAGTACTTC; cdr3_aa: CASSFGGLSVAKNIQYF
j_call: TRBJ2-1; clone_size: NA; v_call: TRBV30; d_call: NA; cdr3_nt: TGTGCCTGGGGGGGGACAGTCTACAATGAGCAGTTCTTC; cdr3_aa: CAWGGTVYNEQFF
j_call: TRBJ2-5; clone_size: NA; v_call: TRBV18; d_call: TRBD2; cdr3_nt: TGTGCCAGCTCACCATTTCGGGGGGAGGAGACCCAGTACTTC; cdr3_aa: CASSPFRGEETQYF